The sequence of this T cell receptor (beta chain) was determined in a study of blood T cell repertoires in COVID-19. About the research overall: Sites across the United States, Italy and Spain contributed samples from acute and convalescent COVID-19.

Libraries were prepared by immunoSEQ multiplex PCR; TCRdb keeps only in-frame clonotypes and omits some of them. The repertoire holds over 200,000 clones, approximately 86% seen once, with around 10% in the top ten. Enrollees, roughly 18 to 90 years old, lived in fewer than 25 US areas. Participants' reported clinical history set cohort assignment. The source material was PBMCs or T cells enriched from blood (not recorded which). The TCR sequence derives from a man aged 18 to 29 with acute COVID-19.

CDR3 sequence reads: CASGPGGAREQYF. The CDR3 coding sequence is TGCGCCAGCGGTCCTGGGGGGGCTCGCGAGCAGTACTTC. This chain links TRBV5-1 with TRBJ2-7, with D perhaps TRBD2 (7 bases). Trimming took off 7 bases at V and 6 bases at J, with 17 bases between the two ends. The CDR3 is 13 residues long. CDR1 and CDR2 from the germline V gene are SGHRS and YFSETQ. The complete variable domain, with remaining parts taken from reference TRBV5-1 and TRBJ2-7, reads KAGVTQTPRYLIKTRGQQVTLSCSPISGHRSVSWYQQTPGQGLQFLFEYFSETQRNKGNFPGRFSGRQFSNSRSEMNVSTLELGDSALYLCASGPGGAREQYFGPGTRLTVT.